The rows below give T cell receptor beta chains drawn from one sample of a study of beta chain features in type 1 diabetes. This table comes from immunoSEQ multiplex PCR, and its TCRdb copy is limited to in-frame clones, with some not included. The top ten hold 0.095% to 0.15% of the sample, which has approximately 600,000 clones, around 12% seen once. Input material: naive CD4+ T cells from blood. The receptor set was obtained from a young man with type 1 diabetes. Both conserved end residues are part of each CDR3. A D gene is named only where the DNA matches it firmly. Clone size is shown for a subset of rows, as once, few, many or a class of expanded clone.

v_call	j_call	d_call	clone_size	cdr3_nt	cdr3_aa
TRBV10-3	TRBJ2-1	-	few	TGTGCCATCAGTGATGGTCGAGGGGCCAATGAGCAGTTCTTC	CAISDGRGANEQFF
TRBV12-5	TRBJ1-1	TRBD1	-	TGTGCTAGTGGTTTGGGGGACAGGGTGACTGAAGCTTTCTTT	CASGLGDRVTEAFF
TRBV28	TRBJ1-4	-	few	TGTGCCAGCAGTAGAGGGTCGACTAATGAAAAACTGTTTTTT	CASSRGSTNEKLFF
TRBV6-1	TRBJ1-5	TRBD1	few	TGTGCCAGCAACACCGGGACAGGGGGGACTCAGCCCCAGCATTTT	CASNTGTGGTQPQHF
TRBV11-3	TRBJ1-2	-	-	TGTGCCAGCAGCTTGAGGAGGGACCGGGATGATGGCTACACCTTC	CASSLRRDRDDGYTF
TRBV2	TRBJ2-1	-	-	TGTGCCAGCAGTGTCACAGGGAATGAGCAGTTCTTC	CASSVTGNEQFF
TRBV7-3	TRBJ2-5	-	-	TGTGCCAGCAGCGGAGGCAGGCAAGAGACCCAGTACTTC	CASSGGRQETQYF
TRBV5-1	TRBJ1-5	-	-	TGCGCCAGCAGCTTTGACGGCAATCAGCCCCAGCATTTT	CASSFDGNQPQHF
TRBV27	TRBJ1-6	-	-	TGTGCCAGCAGGCAATATAATTCACCCCTCCACTTT	CASRQYNSPLHF
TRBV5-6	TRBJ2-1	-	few	TGTGCCAGCAGCACTCCCCGAGGACAGAGAGTCGAGCAGTTCTTC	CASSTPRGQRVEQFF
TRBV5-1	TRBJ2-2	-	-	TGCGCCAGCAGCTTCGGGACGTTGAACACCGGGGAGCTGTTTTTT	CASSFGTLNTGELFF
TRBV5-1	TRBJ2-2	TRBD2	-	TGCGCCAGCAGCTCGGGGGGAAGCACCGGGGAGCTGTTTTTT	CASSSGGSTGELFF
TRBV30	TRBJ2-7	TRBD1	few	TGTGCCTGGAGTGGCCCCGGACAGGGGGCCTACGAGCAGTACTTC	CAWSGPGQGAYEQYF
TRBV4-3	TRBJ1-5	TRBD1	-	TGCGCCAGCAGCCAAAACCCGGACAGGGAGTCGCGGCAGCCCCAGCATTTT	CASSQNPDRESRQPQHF
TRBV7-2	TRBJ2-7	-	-	TGTGCCAGCAGCCCTCTAGGCGGGGCTTCCCCTGGGGAGCAGTACTTC	CASSPLGGASPGEQYF
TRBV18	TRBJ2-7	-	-	TGTGCCAGCTCCCCCGACAGGAGCTCCTACGAGCAGTACTTC	CASSPDRSSYEQYF
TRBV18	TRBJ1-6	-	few	TGTGCCAGCTCACCGCGGCCCGCTCGAGTGGATTCACCCCTCCACTTT	CASSPRPARVDSPLHF
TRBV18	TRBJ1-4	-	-	TGTGCCAGCTCTCCCGGGAGGGGCGTAGATGAAAAACTGTTTTTT	CASSPGRGVDEKLFF
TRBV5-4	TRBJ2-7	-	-	TGTGCCAGCAGCTTGGGAGGTAGGGGGGATATGTACGAGCAGTACTTC	CASSLGGRGDMYEQYF
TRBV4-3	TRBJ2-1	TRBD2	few	TGCGCCAGCAGCCAAGGCGGGACTAGCGGATCCTACAATGAGCAGTTCTTC	CASSQGGTSGSYNEQFF
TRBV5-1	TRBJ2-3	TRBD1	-	TGCGCCAGCAGCTTGGGGGACAGGATAACAGATACGCAGTATTTT	CASSLGDRITDTQYF
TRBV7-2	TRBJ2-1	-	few	TGTGCCAGCAGCTTAGTCTCATCGGGGACCTACAATGAGCAGTTCTTC	CASSLVSSGTYNEQFF
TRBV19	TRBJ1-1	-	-	TGTGCCAGTAGTTCAACGACGGTGAACACTGAAGCTTTCTTT	CASSSTTVNTEAFF
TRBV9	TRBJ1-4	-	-	TGTGCCAGCAGCGTCACAGGCGGACCTAATGAAAAACTGTTTTTT	CASSVTGGPNEKLFF
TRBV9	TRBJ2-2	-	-	TGTGCCAGCAGCGTCGGGTGGGGGGAGCTGTTTTTT	CASSVGWGELFF
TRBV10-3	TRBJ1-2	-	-	TGTGCCATCAGTGGAGGGGCATCTATCGACTATGGCTACACCTTC	CAISGGASIDYGYTF
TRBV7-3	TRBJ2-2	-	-	TGTGCCAGCAGCTCCGGACAGAACACCGGGGAGCTGTTTTTT	CASSSGQNTGELFF
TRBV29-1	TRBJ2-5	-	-	TGCAGCGTCCTGGACGTCTCTAGATGGGAGACCCAGTACTTC	CSVLDVSRWETQYF
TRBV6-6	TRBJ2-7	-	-	TGTGCCAGCAGTGGGACTCGGGGAGCCTACGAGCAGTACTTC	CASSGTRGAYEQYF
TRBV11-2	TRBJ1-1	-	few	TGTGCCAGCAGTTTGGACAGAAACACTGAAGCTTTCTTT	CASSLDRNTEAFF
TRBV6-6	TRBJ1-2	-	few	TGTGCCAGCCACGGGGGTAACTATGGCTACACCTTC	CASHGGNYGYTF
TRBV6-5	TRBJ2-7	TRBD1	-	TGTGCCAGCAGTTACTCGTTTGGGACAGGGGACTACGAGCAGTACTTC	CASSYSFGTGDYEQYF
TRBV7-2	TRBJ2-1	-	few	TGTGCCAGCAGCTTAGCCGTAACTAGTTACAATGAGCAGTTCTTC	CASSLAVTSYNEQFF
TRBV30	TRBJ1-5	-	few	TGTGCCTGGAGCCTACCGCATCAGCCCCAGCATTTT	CAWSLPHQPQHF
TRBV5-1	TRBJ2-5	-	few	TGCGCCAGCAGCTTGGCTGGGGAAGGCCAGTACTTC	CASSLAGEGQYF
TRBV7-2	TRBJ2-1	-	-	TGTGCCAGCAGCTTAGGGGTAGACAGGTCCTACAATGAGCAGTTCTTC	CASSLGVDRSYNEQFF
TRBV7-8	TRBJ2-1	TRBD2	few	TGTGCCAGCAGCTTAGACGGGGGGAAGTACAATGAGCAGTTCTTC	CASSLDGGKYNEQFF